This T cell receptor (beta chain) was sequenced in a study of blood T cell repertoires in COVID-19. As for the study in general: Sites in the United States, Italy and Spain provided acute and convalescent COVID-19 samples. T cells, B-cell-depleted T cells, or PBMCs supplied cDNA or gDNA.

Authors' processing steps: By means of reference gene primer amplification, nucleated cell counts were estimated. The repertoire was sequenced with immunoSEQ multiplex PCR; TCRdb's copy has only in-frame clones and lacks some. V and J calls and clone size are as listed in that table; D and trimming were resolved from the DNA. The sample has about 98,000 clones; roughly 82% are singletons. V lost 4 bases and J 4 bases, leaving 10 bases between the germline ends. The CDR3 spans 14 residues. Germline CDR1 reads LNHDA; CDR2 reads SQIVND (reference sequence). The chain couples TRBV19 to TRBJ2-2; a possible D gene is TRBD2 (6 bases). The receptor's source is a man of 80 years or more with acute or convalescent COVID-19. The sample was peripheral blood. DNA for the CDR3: TGTGCCAGTAGTAAGGACTATACCACCGGGGAGCTGTTTTTT. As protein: CASSKDYTTGELFF.